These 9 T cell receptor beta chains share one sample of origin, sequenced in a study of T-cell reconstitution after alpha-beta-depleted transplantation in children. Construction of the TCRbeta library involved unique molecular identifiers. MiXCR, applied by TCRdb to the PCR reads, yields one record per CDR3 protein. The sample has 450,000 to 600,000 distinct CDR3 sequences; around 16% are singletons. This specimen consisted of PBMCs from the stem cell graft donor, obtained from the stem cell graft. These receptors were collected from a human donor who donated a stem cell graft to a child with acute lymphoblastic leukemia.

The chain's CDR3 is CASSRLREGHGEQYF. DNA of the CDR3: TGCGCCAGCTCGAGGCTTCGGGAGGGCCATGGCGAGCAGTACTTC. This sequence joins TRBV4-1 and TRBJ2-7; 8 bases agree with TRBD2. Germline V CDR1 and CDR2: MGHRA, YSYEKL. V shed 8 bases, J shed 6 bases, and the junction held 15 bases outside the gene matches. CDR3 length: 15 amino acids.

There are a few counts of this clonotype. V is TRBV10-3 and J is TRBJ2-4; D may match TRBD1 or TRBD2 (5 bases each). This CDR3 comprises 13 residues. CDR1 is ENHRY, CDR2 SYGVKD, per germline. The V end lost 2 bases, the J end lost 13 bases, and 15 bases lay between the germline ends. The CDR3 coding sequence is TGTGCCATCAGTGAGGGGGGTAAGGGCCTCCAGTACTTC. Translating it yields CAISEGGKGLQYF.

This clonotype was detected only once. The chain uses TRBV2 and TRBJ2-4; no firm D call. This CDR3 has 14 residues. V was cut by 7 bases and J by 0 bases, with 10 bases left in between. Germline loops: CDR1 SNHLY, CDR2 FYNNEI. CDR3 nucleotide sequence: TGTGCCAGCATCGCGGAACTAGCCAAAAACATTCAGTACTTC. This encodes CASIAELAKNIQYF. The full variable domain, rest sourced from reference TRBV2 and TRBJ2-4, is EPEVTQTPSHQVTQMGQEVILRCVPISNHLYFYWYRQILGQKVEFLVSFYNNEISEKSEIFDDQFSVERPDGSNFTLKIRSTKLEDSAMYFCASIAELAKNIQYFGAGTRLSVL.

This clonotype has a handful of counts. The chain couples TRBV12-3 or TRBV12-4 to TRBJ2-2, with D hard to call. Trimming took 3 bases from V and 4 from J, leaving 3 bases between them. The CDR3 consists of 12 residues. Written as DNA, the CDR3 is TGTGCCAGCAGTTTTGTCACCGGGGAGCTGTTTTTT. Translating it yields CASSFVTGELFF.

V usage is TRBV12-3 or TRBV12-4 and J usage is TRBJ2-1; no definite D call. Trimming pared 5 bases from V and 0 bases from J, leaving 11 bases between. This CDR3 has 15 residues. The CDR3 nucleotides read TGTGCCAGCAGTGGATTAAGTAGCTCCTACAATGAGCAGTTCTTC. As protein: CASSGLSSSYNEQFF.

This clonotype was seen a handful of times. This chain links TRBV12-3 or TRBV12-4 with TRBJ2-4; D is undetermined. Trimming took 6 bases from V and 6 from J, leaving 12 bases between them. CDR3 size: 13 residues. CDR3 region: CASSPTERNIQYF. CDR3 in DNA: TGTGCCAGCAGCCCTACAGAGAGAAACATTCAGTACTTC.

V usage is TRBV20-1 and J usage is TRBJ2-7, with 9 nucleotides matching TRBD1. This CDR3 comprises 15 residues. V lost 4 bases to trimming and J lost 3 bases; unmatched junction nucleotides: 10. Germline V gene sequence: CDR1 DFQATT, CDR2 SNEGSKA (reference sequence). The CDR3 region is CSATPGDRVGYEQYF. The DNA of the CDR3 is TGCAGTGCTACCCCCGGGGACAGGGTCGGCTACGAGCAGTACTTC.

CDR3 sequence: CSVEMRTGAGANVLTF. In DNA form, the CDR3 reads TGCAGCGTTGAGATGAGGACAGGGGCGGGGGCCAACGTCCTGACTTTC. The chain uses TRBV29-1 and TRBJ2-6; 9 bases are a match to TRBD1. CDR1 and CDR2 (germline): SQVTM, ANQGSEA. This CDR3 contains 16 residues. V shed 3 bases and J 4 bases; nucleotides not matched to a gene: 7.

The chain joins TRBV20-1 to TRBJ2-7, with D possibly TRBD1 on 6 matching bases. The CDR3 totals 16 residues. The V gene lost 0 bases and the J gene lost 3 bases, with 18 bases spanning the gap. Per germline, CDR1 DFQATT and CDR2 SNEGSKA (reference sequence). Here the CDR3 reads CSARDLGPGGLYEQYF. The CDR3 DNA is TGCAGTGCTAGAGATCTCGGGCCTGGGGGCCTCTACGAGCAGTACTTC.